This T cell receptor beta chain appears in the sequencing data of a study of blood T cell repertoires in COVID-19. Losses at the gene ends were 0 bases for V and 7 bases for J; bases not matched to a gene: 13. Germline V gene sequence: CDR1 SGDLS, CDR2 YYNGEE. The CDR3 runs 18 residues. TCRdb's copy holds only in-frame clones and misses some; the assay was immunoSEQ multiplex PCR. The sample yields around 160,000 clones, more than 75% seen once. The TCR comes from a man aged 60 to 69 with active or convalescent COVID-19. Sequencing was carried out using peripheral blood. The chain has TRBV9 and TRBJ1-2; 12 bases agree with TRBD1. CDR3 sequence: CASSVGGQGAVSRGGYTF. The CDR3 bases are TGTGCCAGCAGCGTAGGGGGACAGGGGGCGGTCTCTAGAGGTGGCTACACCTTC.